These T cell receptor beta chains were read from a single sample in a study of OX40 agonist ivuxolimab in advanced cancers. Clones were sequenced by immunoSEQ multiplex PCR, and TCRdb holds only the in-frame ones, with some missing. The sample yields tens of thousands of clones, approximately 80% seen once. This specimen consisted of CD4+ or CD8+ T cells sorted from blood, obtained in a trial of the OX40 agonist ivuxolimab. Receptor source: an adult with an advanced solid tumor such as melanoma, head and neck, liver or kidney cancer. Both conserved end residues are part of each CDR3. A D gene is named only where the DNA matches it firmly. Size is omitted from some rows. Given values are once, few, many or a class for expanded clones.

j_call d_call v_call clone_size cdr3_nt cdr3_aa
TRBJ2-2 - TRBV28 few TGTGCCAGCAGTACCCCCACCGGGGAGCTGTTTTTT CASSTPTGELFF
TRBJ1-1 TRBD1 TRBV11-3 - TGTGCCAGCAGCTTAGGAGAGGGGACAGGGGGACACATGAACACTGAAGCTTTCTTT CASSLGEGTGGHMNTEAFF
TRBJ2-7 - TRBV5-1 - TGCGCCAGCAGCTTGGTGGGGGGCTACGAGCAGTACTTC CASSLVGGYEQYF
TRBJ2-7 TRBD2 TRBV5-1 - TGCGCCAGCAGCATCGGACTAGCGGGAGGGAGGGCCTACGAGCAGTACTTC CASSIGLAGGRAYEQYF
TRBJ2-5 - TRBV4-1 - TGCGCCAGCAGCCAAGAGGTGGGCCGGGTCCAAGAGACCCAGTACTTC CASSQEVGRVQETQYF
TRBJ2-7 TRBD2 TRBV5-1 - TGCGCCAGCAGCTCGGGAGTAGCGGGAGTGCTTGAGCAGTACTTC CASSSGVAGVLEQYF
TRBJ2-7 - TRBV27 - TGTGCCAGCAGACTGCGAGGGGGACTGACATTCTACGAGCAGTACTTC CASRLRGGLTFYEQYF
TRBJ1-5 TRBD1 TRBV19 - TGTGCCAGTAGCCCTAAAACAGGGGGTCGAGGCAATCAGCCCCAGCATTTT CASSPKTGGRGNQPQHF
TRBJ2-3 TRBD2 TRBV18 - TGTGCCAGCTCACCACCGAGCGGGAGAGCAACAGATACGCAGTATTTT CASSPPSGRATDTQYF
TRBJ1-3 - TRBV19 - TGTGCCAGTAGTATCTCAGGGACCGGAAACACCATATATTTT CASSISGTGNTIYF
TRBJ1-2 TRBD1 TRBV19 medium-sized TGTGCCAGTAGTGGACAGGCGGCCCAGGTAGATGGCTACACCTTC CASSGQAAQVDGYTF
TRBJ2-5 - TRBV5-4 few TGTGCCAGCAGCTTTCCACAGGAGACCCAGTACTTC CASSFPQETQYF
TRBJ2-1 TRBD2 TRBV28 - TGTGCCAGCAGTGTATCCCGGCGGTACGGGAGGGCCAGGAACAATGAGCAGTTCTTC CASSVSRRYGRARNNEQFF
TRBJ2-5 - TRBV7-2 few TGTGCCAGCAGCCTCTTCAGGGGACGCCAAGAGACCCAGTACTTC CASSLFRGRQETQYF
TRBJ1-2 TRBD1 TRBV18 once TGTGCCAGCTCCCCCAGCGGGACAGGGCATGGCTACACCTTC CASSPSGTGHGYTF
TRBJ2-2 - TRBV11-3 - TGTGCCAGCAGCTCAGACCCAAGCAACACCGGGGAGCTGTTTTTT CASSSDPSNTGELFF
TRBJ2-3 TRBD2 TRBV18 - TGTGCCAGCTCACCGACTAGCTCCATGACAGATACGCAGTATTTT CASSPTSSMTDTQYF
TRBJ2-6 - TRBV11-1 few TGTGCCAGCAGCCCCTCGGGGTGGGCCAACGTCCTGACTTTC CASSPSGWANVLTF
TRBJ1-5 TRBD1 TRBV19 - TGTGCCAGTAACGACAGGGGTCAGCCCCAGCATTTT CASNDRGQPQHF
TRBJ1-2 - TRBV5-6 - TGTGCCAGCAGCTTGGGAGGAGGCTCAAACTATGGCTACACCTTC CASSLGGGSNYGYTF
TRBJ2-5 - TRBV5-1 - TGCGCCAGCAGCTTGTCTCCGCAAGAGACCCAGTACTTC CASSLSPQETQYF
TRBJ1-1 - TRBV6-5 - TGTGCCAGCAGTGAAGGAAGGTACCCCCAGGAGGCTTTCTTT CASSEGRYPQEAFF
TRBJ2-5 TRBD1 TRBV28 - TGTGCCAGCAGGCCCGAGGACAGGGGAGGAGAGACCCAGTACTTC CASRPEDRGGETQYF
TRBJ2-2 - TRBV18 - TGTGCCAGCTCACCAGGGAGCACTGGGGAGCTGTTTTTT CASSPGSTGELFF
TRBJ2-7 - TRBV2 - TGTGCCAGCAGTGTTACCTACGAGCAGTACTTC CASSVTYEQYF
TRBJ1-3 - TRBV10-3 once TGTGCCATCAGTGACAGGGAAAAGTCTGGAAACACCATATATTTT CAISDREKSGNTIYF
TRBJ2-1 TRBD2 TRBV29-1 - TGCAGCGTTGCTCTTCCTAGCGGGGATATCAATGAGCAGTTCTTC CSVALPSGDINEQFF
TRBJ1-3 - TRBV18 - TGTGCCAGCTCACCACCAATGACACCAGGAAACACCATATATTTT CASSPPMTPGNTIYF
TRBJ2-1 - TRBV5-1 - TGCGCCAGCAGCTTGTATAACCCGTTCCCGCGCTCCCTGTTCAATGAGCAGTTCTTC CASSLYNPFPRSLFNEQFF
TRBJ2-3 TRBD2 TRBV5-1 - TGCGCCAGCAGCACAGGACTAGCGAGCACAGATACGCAGTATTTT CASSTGLASTDTQYF
TRBJ1-2 - TRBV6-5 medium-sized TGTGCCAGCAGTTACGGCGGTACAAGGGCCCATGGCTACACCTTC CASSYGGTRAHGYTF
TRBJ2-1 TRBD2 TRBV9 - TGTGCCAGCAGCACACCGGGACGGGGGGCCTACAATGAGCAGTTCTTC CASSTPGRGAYNEQFF
TRBJ2-7 TRBD1 TRBV6-5 - TGTGCCAGCAGCCGCCGAGAGACAGGGTACGAGCAGTACTTC CASSRRETGYEQYF
TRBJ1-5 TRBD1 TRBV9 - TGTGCCAGCAGCGTAGTTGGGACAGGGCCCCGCGGCTTTCAGCCCCAGCATTTT CASSVVGTGPRGFQPQHF
TRBJ1-6 TRBD1 TRBV5-1 - TGCGCCAGCAGCACGGGACAGGGATATAATTCACCCCTCCACTTT CASSTGQGYNSPLHF
TRBJ1-1 - TRBV6-6 - TGTGCCAGCAGTTACTCGGGGGTTACTGAAGCTTTCTTT CASSYSGVTEAFF
TRBJ2-7 TRBD2 TRBV18 - TGTGCCAGCTCCCCTACGGGGGGGCCCTACGAGCAGTACTTC CASSPTGGPYEQYF
TRBJ2-1 TRBD2 TRBV5-6 - TGTGCCAGCAGCCCTCTAGCGGGCTACTACAATGAGCAGTTCTTC CASSPLAGYYNEQFF
TRBJ1-1 TRBD1 TRBV11-3 - TGTGCCAGCAGCACTCTGAACAGGGGAATGACTGAAGCTTTCTTT CASSTLNRGMTEAFF
TRBJ1-3 - TRBV6-5 - TGTGCCAGCAGTTACGGGGCAGGGCGCTCTGGAAACACCATATATTTT CASSYGAGRSGNTIYF
TRBJ2-7 TRBD2 TRBV5-1 - TGCGCCACCATAAGGACTAGCGGGACGGCCTACGAGCAGTACTTC CATIRTSGTAYEQYF
TRBJ1-1 - TRBV18 - TGTGCCAGCTCGGCAACGTCGGGGACTGAAGCTTTCTTT CASSATSGTEAFF
TRBJ1-1 - TRBV19 - TGTGCCAGTAGTGCCCTCCAAGGCTCCGGGCACACTGAAGCTTTCTTT CASSALQGSGHTEAFF
TRBJ2-5 - TRBV6-1 - TGTGCCAGCGGGGCGTCTTCGGAGACCCAGTACTTC CASGASSETQYF
TRBJ1-1 - TRBV10-2 - TGCGCCAGCAGCGAACTAACAGGGAACGCTTTCTTT CASSELTGNAFF
TRBJ2-1 TRBD2 TRBV29-1 - TGCAGCGTTTCCTGGGAACTAGCGGGCGGGTTCTTC CSVSWELAGGFF
TRBJ2-1 TRBD2 TRBV27 few TGTGCCAGCAGCGCCCTAGCGGGAGACTACAATGAGCAGTTCTTC CASSALAGDYNEQFF
TRBJ1-3 - TRBV6-5 - TGTGCCAGCGGGCGAGGAAACTCTGGAAACACCATATATTTT CASGRGNSGNTIYF